These 25 T cell receptor beta chains came from one sample sequenced in a study of naive and memory T cell subsets. An equimolar mix of two oligonucleotides served as the beta constant-region primer for TRBC1 and TRBC2. TCRdb recomputed calls from the UMI-ligation and nested PCR reads with MiXCR, one row per CDR3 protein. The repertoire holds 65,000 to 85,000 distinct CDR3 sequences, with about an eighth as singletons. The sequenced sample consisted of central memory CD4+ T cells from blood. These receptors were obtained from a human donor in good health.

This clonotype appeared many times. CDR3 amino acids: CASGSSSYEQYF. The CDR3 nucleotides are TGTGCCAGCGGCAGTTCCTCCTACGAGCAGTACTTC. The V gene is TRBV6-5, the J gene TRBJ2-7, with D unclear. Germline V gives CDR1 MNHEY, CDR2 SVGAGI. Trimming took 8 bases from V and 0 from J, leaving 8 bases between them. This CDR3 has 12 amino acids.

V and J are TRBV29-1 and TRBJ2-7; D not certain. In germline, CDR1 is SQVTM, CDR2 ANQGSEA. V lost 5 bases and J lost 5, with 13 bases in between. This CDR3 comprises 12 residues. The CDR3 DNA reads as TGCAGCGTTCTTAGTAGCCGGCACGAGCAGTACTTC. This sequence encodes CSVLSSRHEQYF.

This clonotype was seen more than once but under ten times. The genes are TRBV6-2 or TRBV6-3 and TRBJ2-1, with 14 bases that match TRBD2. CDR1 is MNHEY and CDR2 is SVGEGT in the germline V gene. J gave up 3 bases and V 3 bases, and 19 bases lay outside the gene matches. CDR3 length: 22 residues. CDR3 nucleotides: TGTGCCAGCAGTTATCCACTCCCCGCGGGACTAGCGGGGGCTACACTCTACAATGAGCAGTTCTTC. It is translated as CASSYPLPAGLAGATLYNEQFF.

V and J are TRBV15 and TRBJ2-1; TRBD1 matches 7 bases. The germline gives CDR1 LNHNV, CDR2 YYDKDF (reference sequence). CDR3 length: 16 amino acids. V shed 0 bases and J 5 bases; nucleotides not matched to a gene: 7. The CDR3 spells CATSRETQGPDNEQFF. CDR3 nucleotides: TGTGCCACCAGCAGAGAAACACAGGGGCCAGACAATGAGCAGTTCTTC.

This clonotype was counted a few times. V gene TRBV2 combines with J gene TRBJ1-4; TRBD1 is a possible D gene (6 bases). The germline V gene encodes CDR1 SNHLY and CDR2 FYNNEI. Trimming took 3 bases from V and 7 from J, leaving 6 bases between them. This CDR3 is built from 12 residues. CDR3 in DNA: TGTGCCAGCAGTGAGGGGGCTGAAAAACTGTTTTTT. It is translated as CASSEGAEKLFF.

Comment on this clonotype: This sequence may be a read error, since a much larger clone differs from it by one base. V is TRBV14 and J is TRBJ2-7; D is ambiguous. Trimming removed 4 bases at V and 2 bases at J, with 15 bases between. This CDR3 contains 15 residues. The germline gives CDR1 SGHDN, CDR2 FVKESK. The CDR3 nucleotides are TGTGCCAGCAGCCCCTCGGCGAGTTGGGCCTACGAGCAGTACTTC. This sequence encodes CASSPSASWAYEQYF.

Many counts were recorded for this clonotype. V gene TRBV20-1 combines with J gene TRBJ2-1; 10 positions match TRBD2. The CDR3 extends over 13 amino acids. The ends lost 3 bases at V and 9 bases at J; junction bases unmatched: 5. Germline V lookup: CDR1 DFQATT, CDR2 SNEGSKA (reference sequence). The CDR3 sequence: CSASGGLATEQFF. The CDR3 nucleotides are TGCAGTGCTAGTGGGGGACTAGCGACTGAGCAGTTCTTC.

The J gene is TRBJ1-2, the V gene TRBV4-2; D might be TRBD1 (6 bases). Germline V gene data show CDR1 as LGHNA and CDR2 as YNFKEQ. The CDR3 has 12 residues. Between the trimmed V and J ends, which lost 7 bases and 3 bases, there was a span of 9 bases. The CDR3 DNA reads TGTGCCAGCACTAGGGGGGACTATGGCTACACCTTC. Translation gives CASTRGDYGYTF.

This clonotype has at least ten counts. V gene TRBV2 combines with J gene TRBJ2-1, with TRBD2 identical over 8 bases. Germline CDR1 is SNHLY and CDR2 is FYNNEI. J gave up 9 bases and V 7 bases, and 23 bases lay outside the gene matches. This CDR3 is 18 amino acids long. Here the CDR3 reads CASTQRGHWVGLDSEQFF. The CDR3 DNA reads TGTGCCAGCACCCAAAGGGGCCATTGGGTGGGACTAGACAGTGAGCAGTTCTTC.

A few counts support this clonotype. The chain employs TRBV10-3 and TRBJ1-1, with a possible D match to TRBD1 (6 bases). The germline gives CDR1 ENHRY, CDR2 SYGVKD. The CDR3 loop spans 15 amino acids. Trimming shortened V by 5 bases and J by 3 bases, and 16 bases separated the two germline ends. Here the CDR3 DNA reads TGTGCCATCAGTCAAAAGTACAGGGAGGACACTGAAGCTTTCTTT. Translated, it gives CAISQKYREDTEAFF.

This clonotype was picked up a small number of times. The chain recombines TRBV4-1 with TRBJ2-7; D tentatively reads TRBD1 or TRBD2 (5 bases each). This CDR3 comprises 15 residues. Trimming cost V 4 bases and J 4 bases, with 17 bases left between them. Germline V gene sequence: CDR1 MGHRA, CDR2 YSYEKL. The DNA for the CDR3 is TGCGCCAGCAGCCCCCCCGGGGCTAGCAAGTACGAGCAGTACTTC. It yields the protein CASSPPGASKYEQYF.

The chain carries TRBV2 and TRBJ1-1; TRBD1 might be the D (5 bases). CDR3 length: 14 amino acids. Germline loops: CDR1 SNHLY, CDR2 FYNNEI. The V gene lost 6 bases and the J gene lost 6 bases, with 17 bases spanning the gap. CDR3 residues: CASRMGLRGPEAFF. CDR3 nucleotide sequence: TGTGCCAGCAGGATGGGGCTCCGGGGCCCTGAAGCTTTCTTT.

V usage is TRBV12-3 or TRBV12-4 and J usage is TRBJ1-2, with no clear D. V gave up 3 bases and J gave up 1 base, with 0 bases separating them. The CDR3 runs 11 residues. The CDR3 DNA sequence: TGTGCCAGCAGTTTTAACTATGGCTACACCTTC. Residues: CASSFNYGYTF.

This clonotype occurred a few times. The V gene is TRBV14, the J gene TRBJ2-1, with 13 bases lining up with TRBD2. CDR3 length: 15 residues. V trimming: 4 bases; J trimming: 12 bases; junction bases outside the gene matches: 9. CDR1 and CDR2 from the germline V gene are SGHDN and FVKESK. CDR3: CASSPRTSGSSRQFF. The DNA for the CDR3 is TGTGCCAGCAGCCCAAGGACTAGCGGGAGTTCGAGGCAGTTCTTC. Using reference TRBV14 and TRBJ2-1 for the parts outside the CDR3, the full variable domain is EAGVTQFPSHSVIEKGQTVTLRCDPISGHDNLYWYRRVMGKEIKFLLHFVKESKQDESGMPNNRFLAERTGGTYSTLKVQPAELEDSGVYFCASSPRTSGSSRQFFGPGTRLTVL.

The chain has TRBV7-2 and TRBJ2-3; a weak D match, TRBD1 (7 bases). From germline, CDR1 is SGHTA and CDR2 FQGNSA. Trimming shortened V by 4 bases and J by 3 bases, and 17 bases separated the two germline ends. There are 16 residues in the CDR3. CDR3: CASSSGQGGRTDTQYF. The CDR3, as DNA: TGTGCCAGCAGCTCCGGCCAGGGGGGTCGAACAGATACGCAGTATTTT.

The V call is TRBV7-2, the J call TRBJ2-5, with D hard to call. The CDR3 has 13 amino acids. V was clipped by 2 bases and J by 1 base, with 5 bases between them. The germline V gene encodes CDR1 SGHTA and CDR2 FQGNSA. The CDR3 protein is CASSLQLQETQYF. In DNA, the CDR3 is TGTGCCAGCAGCTTACAACTCCAAGAGACCCAGTACTTC.

The V and J genes are TRBV20-1 and TRBJ1-1; TRBD1 might be the D (6 bases). The CDR3 is made up of 14 amino acids. V shed 6 bases and J shed 5 bases, with 19 bases lying between them. Germline CDR1 and CDR2: DFQATT and SNEGSKA (reference sequence). CDR3 sequence: CSAHTRGRRTEAFF. DNA of the CDR3: TGCAGTGCCCACACCAGGGGCAGGAGGACTGAAGCTTTCTTT.

This sequence joins TRBV29-1 and TRBJ2-7, with 8 bases identical to TRBD1. The J segment lost 0 bases and the V segment lost 6 bases, leaving 1 base of the junction unmatched. This CDR3 is 12 amino acids long. Germline V gene sequence: CDR1 SQVTM, CDR2 ANQGSEA. CDR3 loop: CSVGQGSYEQYF. CDR3 DNA sequence: TGCAGCGTCGGACAGGGCTCCTACGAGCAGTACTTC.

This clonotype appeared many times. The chain carries TRBV2 and TRBJ2-1; 11 bases line up with TRBD2. The CDR3 totals 12 residues. Trimming took 7 bases from V and 8 from J; bases not matched to a gene: 1. Per the germline V gene, CDR1 is SNHLY and CDR2 is FYNNEI. CDR3 loop: CASTLAGDEQFF. In DNA, the CDR3 is TGTGCCAGCACACTAGCGGGAGATGAGCAGTTCTTC.

In this sample, this clonotype turned up a few times. The J gene is TRBJ1-2, the V gene TRBV20-1; D call uncertain. Germline CDR1 and CDR2: DFQATT and SNEGSKA (reference sequence). There are 13 residues in the CDR3. The V end lost 4 bases, the J end lost 4 bases, and 13 bases lay between the germline ends. The CDR3 region has the DNA TGCAGTGCTACCGGAGAACTAGGCTATGGCTACACCTTC. The encoded protein is CSATGELGYGYTF.

This clonotype was picked up many times. The gene calls are TRBV7-9 and TRBJ1-3; D perhaps matches TRBD1 (6 bases). This CDR3 is built from 15 residues. The germline V gene encodes CDR1 SEHNR and CDR2 FQNEAQ (reference sequence). Between the trimmed V and J ends, which lost 4 bases and 0 bases, there was a span of 10 bases. This chain's CDR3 is CASSSDSFSGNTIYF. The CDR3 DNA sequence: TGTGCCAGCAGCTCGGACAGCTTCTCTGGAAACACCATATATTTT.

This clonotype was counted between two and nine times. The chain has TRBV20-1 and TRBJ2-5, with D unresolved. Germline values: CDR1 DFQATT, CDR2 SNEGSKA (reference sequence). V was trimmed by 5 bases and J by 5 bases, leaving 18 bases between them. This CDR3 spans 14 amino acids. The CDR3 spells CSAPPMQGPETQYF. CDR3 DNA: TGCAGTGCTCCACCTATGCAAGGACCGGAGACCCAGTACTTC.

The rearrangement uses TRBV4-1 and TRBJ1-2; D is perhaps TRBD1 (5 bases). Germline V CDR1 and CDR2: MGHRA, YSYEKL. V lost 3 bases to trimming and J lost 5 bases, with 16 bases between them. The CDR3 is 15 amino acids. The CDR3 DNA reads TGCGCCAGCAGCCAGACTTTCAGGGAACAGTATGGCTACACCTTC. Protein sequence: CASSQTFREQYGYTF.

J is TRBJ2-5 and V is TRBV27, with 13 bases fitting TRBD2. Looked up from germline, CDR1 is MNHEY and CDR2 is SMNVEV (reference sequence). The trim removed 3 bases at V and 6 bases at J, leaving 16 bases unmatched. The CDR3 covers 19 residues. The CDR3 DNA follows: TGTGCCAGCAGTTTTCGGGCCCGACTAGCGGGAGGAACCACCAAGACCCAGTACTTC. This encodes CASSFRARLAGGTTKTQYF.

The genes are TRBV6-1 and TRBJ1-4, with 7 bases fitting TRBD1. Germline V gives CDR1 MNHNS, CDR2 SASEGT. The J segment lost 4 bases and the V segment lost 5 bases, leaving 4 bases of the junction unmatched. The CDR3 covers 14 residues. For the CDR3, the DNA is TGTGCCAGCAGTACCGGGACAGTTAATGAAAAACTGTTTTTT. This codes for CASSTGTVNEKLFF.